Each of the 25 T cell receptor beta chains below was sequenced from the same sample in a study of a mutant IDH1 vaccine in newly diagnosed glioma. Assay: immunoSEQ multiplex PCR; the TCRdb copy retains only in-frame clones and omits some. The sample shows tens of thousands of clones, 65% to 85% of them seen only once. Noted time point: baseline, week 1 (first vaccination visit). Treatment reported: pre-vaccination baseline after standard-of-care therapy. This specimen consisted of peripheral blood mononuclear cells (PBMCs), obtained from a glioma patient treated with radiotherapy, temozolomide or both. Receptors originate from a woman younger than 35 with glioma. Some clones in this sample may be carry-over from other donors' samples.

This chain connects TRBV7-7 to TRBJ2-5, with 9 bases identical to TRBD2. There are 15 residues in the CDR3. V shed 4 bases, J shed 4 bases, and the junction held 7 bases outside the gene matches. CDR1 is SSHAT and CDR2 is FNYEAQ in the germline V gene (reference sequence). The CDR3 bases are TGTGCCAGCAGCTCTACTAGCGGGCCGGGAGAGACCCAGTACTTC. It yields the protein CASSSTSGPGETQYF.

This chain connects TRBV29-1 to TRBJ2-1; weak D call: TRBD2 (7 bases). The CDR3 totals 15 residues. V was shortened by 7 bases and J by 1 base, with 17 bases between the two germline ends. Germline CDR1 and CDR2: SQVTM and ANQGSEA. In nucleotides, the CDR3 is TGCAGCGCGGAAGGTGGGGGGGCATCCTACAATGAGCAGTTCTTC. This codes for CSAEGGGASYNEQFF.

V is TRBV7-9 and J is TRBJ2-6; 13 nucleotides line up with TRBD2. J gave up 2 bases and V 6 bases, and 4 bases lay outside the gene matches. This CDR3 is built from 17 residues. Germline V gene lookup returns CDR1 SEHNR and CDR2 FQNEAQ (reference sequence). CDR3 amino acids: CASRGLAGRTGANVLTF. Here the CDR3 DNA reads TGTGCCAGCAGGGGACTAGCGGGAAGAACTGGGGCCAACGTCCTGACTTTC.

The chain combines TRBV9 with TRBJ1-4; D unresolved. The V end lost 0 bases, the J end lost 5 bases, and 8 bases lay between the germline ends. Germline CDR1 SGDLS, CDR2 YYNGEE. The length of the CDR3 is 14 residues. The CDR3 spells CASSVAPLNEKLFF. Here the CDR3 DNA reads TGTGCCAGCAGCGTAGCCCCCCTCAATGAAAAACTGTTTTTT.

The chain joins TRBV27 to TRBJ2-3, with 10 bases identical to TRBD2. Germline trimming cut 5 bases from V and 2 bases from J; bases unmatched to any gene: 10. In germline, CDR1 is MNHEY, CDR2 SMNVEV (reference sequence). The CDR3 loop spans 17 amino acids. The CDR3 DNA reads as TGTGCCAGCAGTCGTATATCTAGCGGGAGCTTCACAGATACGCAGTATTTT. As protein: CASSRISSGSFTDTQYF.

This chain links TRBV27 with TRBJ2-5; 10 bases are shared with TRBD1. V gave up 3 bases and J gave up 10 bases; unmatched junction bases: 5. Germline CDR1 MNHEY, CDR2 SMNVEV (reference sequence). This CDR3 spans 13 amino acids. The CDR3: CASSLQTGGNQYF. The CDR3 nucleotides read TGTGCCAGCAGTTTGCAGACAGGGGGCAACCAGTACTTC.

This chain uses TRBV6-1 with TRBJ1-5; TRBD1 matches 11 bases. The junction had 9 bases not matched to a gene; V was cut back by 2 bases and J by 15 bases. Germline-derived CDR1 and CDR2 are MNHNS and SASEGT. The CDR3 totals 14 residues. The CDR3 region is CASSETGQGAPRHF. CDR3 bases: TGTGCCAGCAGTGAAACAGGACAGGGGGCCCCAAGGCATTTT.

The chain employs TRBV19 and TRBJ2-4; 13 bases match TRBD2. Germline assignment: CDR1 LNHDA and CDR2 SQIVND (reference sequence). Trimming cost V 5 bases and J 6 bases; bases outside gene matches: 7. This CDR3 is built from 16 residues. CDR3 loop: CASSFGLAGVGNIQYF. Here the CDR3 DNA reads TGTGCCAGTAGTTTTGGACTAGCGGGAGTCGGAAACATTCAGTACTTC.

This clone was detected only a few times. The chain recombines TRBV7-9 with TRBJ2-5; tentatively, D is TRBD1 (5 bases). Germline loops: CDR1 SEHNR, CDR2 FQNEAQ (reference sequence). The CDR3 totals 16 residues. The germline V and J ends were trimmed by 10 bases and 3 bases, with 24 bases remaining between them. The CDR3 coding sequence is TGTGCCACCGCTGGGCCTTACGACAGTGGAGAAGAGACCCAGTACTTC. Translating gives CATAGPYDSGEETQYF.

V gene TRBV4-3 combines with J gene TRBJ2-3, with D possibly TRBD1 on 6 matching bases. Germline CDR1 is LGHNA and CDR2 is YSLEER. This CDR3 is 15 amino acids long. V was pared by 5 bases and J by 2 bases, with 14 bases between. CDR3 nucleotides: TGCGCCAGCAGCTCCGGACAGCAATACACAGATACGCAGTATTTT. Translation: CASSSGQQYTDTQYF.

This clone came up a few times. This chain links TRBV19 with TRBJ1-3, with D unclear. V lost 10 bases and J 2 bases, leaving 12 bases between the germline ends. This CDR3 is built from 13 residues. Germline V gene lookup returns CDR1 LNHDA and CDR2 SQIVND (reference sequence). CDR3 protein: CATAEAPGNTIYF. The CDR3 bases are TGTGCCACTGCGGAGGCCCCTGGAAACACCATATATTTT. The whole variable domain, remainder taken from reference TRBV19 and TRBJ1-3, is DGGITQSPKYLFRKEGQNVTLSCEQNLNHDAMYWYRQDPGQGLRLIYYSQIVNDFQKGDIAEGYSVSREKKESFPLTVTSAQKNPTAFYLCATAEAPGNTIYFGEGSWLTVV.

V gene TRBV4-1 combines with J gene TRBJ2-5; 8 positions agree with TRBD1. This CDR3 comprises 21 residues. The V segment lost 0 bases and the J segment 2 bases; nucleotides outside the gene matches: 20. Germline V gives CDR1 MGHRA, CDR2 YSYEKL. CDR3 in DNA: TGCGCCAGCAGCCAAGATTCGGTTCGTGGGCCAGGGGGCGAAGGGCAAGAGACCCAGTACTTC. This sequence encodes CASSQDSVRGPGGEGQETQYF.

The chain couples TRBV5-1 to TRBJ2-3; no definite D call. The CDR3 runs 14 residues. Germline V gives CDR1 SGHRS, CDR2 YFSETQ. V was clipped by 0 bases and J by 3 bases, with 8 bases between them. This CDR3 reads CASSLVPWTDTQYF. In DNA, the CDR3 is TGCGCCAGCAGCTTGGTACCGTGGACAGATACGCAGTATTTT.

This clone was counted once. The rearrangement links TRBV6-5 to TRBJ2-5; the D is unclear. Trimming cost V 6 bases and J 1 base, with 12 bases left between them. Per the germline V gene, CDR1 is MNHEY and CDR2 is SVGAGI. This CDR3 has 14 residues. The CDR3 protein is CASSPLGGQETQYF. The CDR3 DNA follows: TGTGCCAGCAGCCCCCTAGGTGGCCAAGAGACCCAGTACTTC.

V and J are TRBV7-6 and TRBJ2-3, with 11 bases matching TRBD2. There are 14 residues in the CDR3. In germline, CDR1 is SGHVS, CDR2 FNYEAQ. V lost 6 bases and J lost 6; bases outside the gene matches: 5. CDR3 residues: CASSLAGGGDTQYF. The CDR3, as DNA: TGTGCCAGCAGTCTAGCGGGGGGAGGGGATACGCAGTATTTT. Full variable domain (rest looked up from reference TRBV7-6 and TRBJ2-3): GAGVSQSPRYKVTKRGQDVALRCDPISGHVSLYWYRQALGQGPEFLTYFNYEAQQDKSGLPNDRFSAERPEGSISTLTIQRTEQRDSAMYRCASSLAGGGDTQYFGPGTRLTVL.

The chain combines TRBV5-1 with TRBJ2-6; TRBD1 agrees at 9 bases. The CDR3 extends over 20 amino acids. The V gene's germline CDR1 is SGHRS and CDR2 YFSETQ. V lost 1 base, J lost 2 bases, and 13 bases stayed unmatched. This CDR3 is CASSLLLWDRVVPGANVLTF. The CDR3 region has the DNA TGCGCCAGCAGCTTGCTGTTGTGGGACAGGGTGGTCCCTGGGGCCAACGTCCTGACTTTC.

V usage is TRBV6-6 and J usage is TRBJ1-1, with a possible D match to TRBD1 (6 bases). CDR1 is MNHNY and CDR2 is SVGAGI in the germline V gene (reference sequence). The CDR3 has 12 residues. Trimming shortened V by 7 bases and J by 8 bases, and 14 bases separated the two germline ends. CDR3 amino acids: CASTHGGEEAFF. CDR3 nucleotide sequence: TGTGCCAGCACCCACGGGGGCGAGGAAGCTTTCTTT.

This rearrangement joins TRBV2 to TRBJ1-5, with TRBD1 matching 7 bases. From germline, CDR1 is SNHLY and CDR2 FYNNEI. Trimming took 7 bases from V and 1 from J; bases not matched to a gene: 7. There are 15 residues in the CDR3. The CDR3 region is CASKGGGQSNQPQHF. The DNA of the CDR3 is TGTGCCAGCAAGGGTGGGGGACAGAGCAATCAGCCCCAGCATTTT.

The chain recombines TRBV2 with TRBJ2-2; D may be TRBD2 (5 bases). The V and J ends lost 8 bases and 8 bases respectively, with 15 bases between them. CDR1 is SNHLY and CDR2 is FYNNEI in the germline V gene. The CDR3 sequence is 13 residues long. The CDR3 reads CASSRAAQGELFF. In DNA, the CDR3 is TGTGCCAGCTCGCGGGCGGCACAGGGGGAGCTGTTTTTT.

This clone appeared once. Other DNA sequences in the sample encode the same CDR3. The V and J genes are TRBV9 and TRBJ2-2, with D tentatively TRBD2 (5 bases). The CDR3 consists of 15 residues. Trimming pared 2 bases from V and 1 base from J, leaving 9 bases between. Germline V gene data show CDR1 as SGDLS and CDR2 as YYNGEE. CDR3 DNA sequence: TGTGCCAGCAGCGTCAGGACTGTGAACACCGGGGAGCTGTTTTTT. This translates into CASSVRTVNTGELFF.

The rearrangement uses TRBV25-1 and TRBJ2-3; D uncertain. Between the trimmed V and J ends, which lost 3 bases and 2 bases, there was a span of 15 bases. The CDR3 sequence is 16 residues long. Germline V lookup: CDR1 MGHDK, CDR2 SYGVNS. CDR3 region: CASSDPRTQVTDTQYF. CDR3 nucleotides: TGTGCCAGCAGTGACCCCAGGACCCAGGTCACAGATACGCAGTATTTT.

In this sample, this clone turned up once. V is TRBV2 and J is TRBJ2-3, with TRBD2 identical over 8 bases. CDR1 SNHLY and CDR2 FYNNEI come from the germline V gene. The trim removed 11 bases at V and 3 bases at J, leaving 10 bases unmatched. The CDR3 length is 14 residues. The CDR3 coding sequence is TGTGCCGGAAGAACTAGCGGTGGGACAGATACGCAGTATTTT. Translation gives CAGRTSGGTDTQYF.

The J gene is TRBJ1-2, the V gene TRBV7-2, with TRBD1 as a possible D gene (5 bases). This CDR3 spans 15 amino acids. Germline V CDR1 and CDR2: SGHTA, FQGNSA. Trimming removed 0 bases from V and 0 bases from J, with 8 bases in between. The CDR3: CASSLALGPNYGYTF. In DNA, the CDR3 is TGTGCCAGCAGCTTAGCCTTGGGGCCTAACTATGGCTACACCTTC.

The chain couples TRBV27 to TRBJ2-3; D is undetermined. Germline V CDR1 and CDR2: MNHEY, SMNVEV (reference sequence). V lost 2 bases and J 9 bases, leaving 12 bases between the germline ends. The CDR3 runs to 13 residues. The CDR3 coding sequence is TGTGCCAGCAGTTTAGGCGTCTCCTCCACGCAGTATTTT. Encoded protein: CASSLGVSSTQYF.

The rearrangement joins TRBV6-5 to TRBJ1-6, with D perhaps matching TRBD1 (5 bases). The CDR3 extends over 15 amino acids. Germline V CDR1 and CDR2: MNHEY, SVGAGI. The V gene lost 6 bases and the J gene lost 6 bases, with 15 bases spanning the gap. CDR3 bases: TGTGCCAGCAGAAGGCAGGGTTTGGCTAATTCACCCCTCCACTTT. Protein product: CASRRQGLANSPLHF.